A single sample gave rise to the 16 T cell receptor beta chains below, sequenced in a study of T cells expressing NK-cell markers. TCRdb reprocessed the 5' RACE reads and stores each CDR3 protein as one record, lacking DNA. This sample carries about 260,000 distinct CDR3 sequences, with around 4.3% going to the ten biggest clones. The sequenced sample consisted of blood T cells: a sorted CD56 or NKG2C T cell subset, CD4+ or CD8+ T cells, or bulk PBMC T cells (not recorded which). The receptor set was obtained from a woman aged 18 to 75 in good health.

This chain connects TRBV20-1 to TRBJ2-1; with no DNA, the TCRdb D assignment of TRBD1 cannot be verified. The length of the CDR3 is 16 residues. The germline V gene has CDR1 DFQATT and CDR2 SNEGSKA (reference sequence). Here the CDR3 reads CSARVPTGISYNEQFF.

The chain uses TRBV7-2 and TRBJ1-1; the D call of TRBD1 rests on TCRdb alone, since no DNA is present to check it. Germline-derived CDR1 and CDR2 are SGHTA and FQGNSA. There are 15 residues in the CDR3. Here the CDR3 reads CASSLGDRRGTEAFF.

The V call is TRBV6-5, the J call TRBJ1-2. The germline V gene encodes CDR1 MNHEY and CDR2 SVGAGI. The CDR3 spans 17 residues. CDR3 in amino acids: CASSHVSDPVGRDGYTF.

CDR3 amino acids: CSARGGSTDTQYF. This chain uses TRBV20-1 with TRBJ2-3; TCRdb designates TRBD2, a call that cannot be tested without DNA. The CDR3 runs to 13 residues. CDR1 and CDR2 (germline): DFQATT, SNEGSKA (reference sequence).

The chain combines TRBV29-1 with TRBJ2-7; without DNA, the TCRdb call of TRBD1 cannot be checked. CDR3 length: 14 residues. The germline V gene encodes CDR1 SQVTM and CDR2 ANQGSEA. The CDR3 sequence: CSVVGAGGLDEQYF.

This rearrangement joins TRBV5-1 to TRBJ2-2; without DNA, the TCRdb call of TRBD2 cannot be checked. In germline, CDR1 is SGHRS, CDR2 YFSETQ. The CDR3 contains 14 residues. CDR3 protein: CASKSGTNTGELFF.

The chain joins TRBV12-3 or TRBV12-4 to TRBJ1-5. CDR3 length: 13 amino acids. CDR3 sequence reads: CASSLTSNQPQHF.

The CDR3 protein is CASSSVTPREQFF. The rearrangement joins TRBV28 to TRBJ2-1; the TCRdb D gene call, TRBD1, has no DNA to confirm it. Germline-derived CDR1 and CDR2 are MDHEN and SYDVKM. The CDR3 runs 13 residues. Looking up the rest from reference TRBV28 and TRBJ2-1 gives the full variable domain: DVKVTQSSRYLVKRTGEKVFLECVQDMDHENMFWYRQDPGLGLRLIYFSYDVKMKEKGDIPEGYSVSREKKERFSLILESASTNQTSMYLCASSSVTPREQFFGPGTRLTVL.

This chain links TRBV20-1 with TRBJ1-5; TCRdb gives TRBD1 as the D gene, but with no DNA this cannot be confirmed. The germline gives CDR1 DFQATT, CDR2 SNEGSKA (reference sequence). There are 15 residues in the CDR3. The CDR3 reads CSARVETVPNQPQHF.

The V and J genes are TRBV29-1 and TRBJ2-1; TCRdb returns TRBD2, unconfirmable since there is no DNA. CDR1 SQVTM and CDR2 ANQGSEA come from the germline V gene. The CDR3 is made up of 12 amino acids. The CDR3 loop is CLARDPVREQFF.

The genes are TRBV7-7 and TRBJ2-1; TCRdb's D call, TRBD1, is unchecked because there is no DNA. Germline V CDR1 and CDR2: SSHAT, FNYEAQ (reference sequence). The CDR3 runs to 15 residues. CDR3: CASSSSPSSYNEQFF.

This CDR3 is CSVGKLASSYNEQFF. The rearrangement uses TRBV29-1 and TRBJ2-1. The CDR3 contains 15 residues. The germline gives CDR1 SQVTM, CDR2 ANQGSEA.

The rearrangement joins TRBV11-2 to TRBJ2-3; as DNA is missing, the TRBD2 call by TCRdb cannot be tested. Looked up from germline, CDR1 is SGHAT and CDR2 is FQNNGV. The CDR3 consists of 14 residues. CDR3 residues: CASSSSGRGDTQYF.

V gene TRBV11-1 combines with J gene TRBJ1-1; TCRdb returns TRBD1, unconfirmable since there is no DNA. The CDR3 totals 18 residues. Germline loops: CDR1 SGHAT, CDR2 FQDESV (reference sequence). CDR3 amino acids: CASSLSVGARDLYTEAFF.

The V call is TRBV29-1, the J call TRBJ2-7; without DNA, the TCRdb call of TRBD1 cannot be checked. CDR1 is SQVTM, CDR2 ANQGSEA, per germline. This CDR3 contains 16 residues. The chain's CDR3 is CSVEAPVRGPSYEQYF.

The rearrangement uses TRBV4-1 and TRBJ1-5. This CDR3 contains 15 residues. Germline-derived CDR1 and CDR2 are MGHRA and YSYEKL. The chain's CDR3 is CASSQDRGSNQPQHF.